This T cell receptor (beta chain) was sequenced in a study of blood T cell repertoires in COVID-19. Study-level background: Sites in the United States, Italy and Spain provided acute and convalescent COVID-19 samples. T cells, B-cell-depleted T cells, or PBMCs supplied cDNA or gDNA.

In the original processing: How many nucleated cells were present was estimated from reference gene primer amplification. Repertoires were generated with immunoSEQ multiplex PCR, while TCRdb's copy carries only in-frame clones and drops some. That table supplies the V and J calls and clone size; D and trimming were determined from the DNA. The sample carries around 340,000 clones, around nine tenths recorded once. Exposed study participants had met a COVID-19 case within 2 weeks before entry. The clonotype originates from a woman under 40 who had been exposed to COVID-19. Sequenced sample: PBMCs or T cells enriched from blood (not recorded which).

CDR3: CASSPRRGSYTF. DNA for the CDR3: TGTGCCAGCAGTCCCCGTCGGGGTAGCTACACCTTC. The genes are TRBV12-3 or TRBV12-4 and TRBJ1-2; no definite D call. The CDR3 covers 12 residues. V lost 5 bases and J lost 9, with 13 bases in between.